The rows below give T cell receptor beta chains drawn from one sample of a study of T cell changes during pregnancy in multiple sclerosis. Produced via immunoSEQ multiplex PCR; TCRdb's table is partial and in-frame only. The sample lists about 40,000 clones, roughly 90% occurring once. Source: CD4+ T cells from peripheral blood mononuclear cells, taken before pregnancy. The receptors were gathered from a female donor with multiple sclerosis, enrolled in a pregnancy study. The CDR3 runs from the conserved cysteine through the conserved F or W.

TRBV2 | CASSPLDRGALYGYTF
TRBV7-9 | CASSLVPGDTEAFF
TRBV7-9 | CASSWGQGLDTQYF
TRBV2 | CASSTTATYSGNTIYF
TRBV10-1 | CASSSAGTPDSGYTF
TRBV4-1 | CASSQDASGVYSGANVLTF
TRBV23-1 | CARGTAGSTEAFF
TRBV4-1 | CASSQGPSFRNNSPLHF
TRBV7-2 | CASSPGIAGDF
TRBV28 | CASSLYGRGYEQYF
TRBV29-1 | CSVEREGGEKAFF
TRBV10-1 | CARSFSGGNTNEQFF
TRBV7-8 | CASSGRDTYYGYTF
TRBV10-1 | CASGLAGGGYNEQFF
TRBV11-2 | CASSLQPPGRGETQYF
TRBV4-1 | CASSSGTWNTEAFF
TRBV28 | CASRGDRGHEKLFF
TRBV5-4 | CASSRQTGYDTGELFF
TRBV6-6 | CASTFTGLGQPQHF
TRBV30 | CAWSKGETDTQYF
TRBV7-3 | CASSPGHPNTEAFF
TRBV11-2 | CASSLAGTDTQYF
TRBV5-1 | CASSATTSGDSTDTQYF
TRBV5-6 | CASSLPTGGAGEKLFF
TRBV5-6 | CASSSGGPSIRTDTQYF
TRBV19 | CASSILTGAGEAFF
TRBV7-9 | CASLRTETGQNYGYTF
TRBV11-2 | CASSPKNSYSGNTIYF
TRBV2 | CASSPERGNQPQHF
TRBV6-6 | CASRPHTGGWQPQHF
TRBV15 | CATSRLLTGYGYTF
TRBV7-2 | CASSEAGGWETQYF
TRBV5-4 | CASSLGTFLGTEAFF
TRBV5-5 | CASTWTVGSGPNTEAFF
TRBV5-1 | CASSLLGQRKETQYF
TRBV29-1 | CSVRLRLRYEQYF
TRBV11-1 | CASSLVLAGTYEQYF
TRBV5-4 | CAIGQDSGNTIYF